This T cell receptor beta chain is from a study of cytomegalovirus exposure and HLA in healthy donors. Comments on this clone: Its matching antigen is unknown.

Sequencing used immunoSEQ multiplex PCR; TCRdb keeps in-frame clones, though not all of them. This repertoire shows some 250,000 clones, 90% found once; its top ten account for 0.37%. Regarding the study as a whole: A few CMV-associated chains proved CMV antigen-specific in vitro. Subsequent analysis revealed that first-cohort TCR clusters tended to co-occur in the 90 to 150 validation repertoires. There were some public TCRs occurring in many donors, but most TCR sequences were rare. The classifier reportedly diagnosed cytomegalovirus status with high specificity and sensitivity.

The CDR3 totals 13 residues. CDR1 and CDR2 (germline): SGHRS, YFSETQ. V lost 4 bases to trimming and J lost 6 bases; unmatched junction nucleotides: 5. Specimen: PBMCs. This TCR was recovered from a woman under 30 in good health and CMV-seronegative. The chain employs TRBV5-1 and TRBJ2-5; 8 nucleotides align to TRBD1. CDR3 nucleotide sequence: TGCGCCAGCAGCCCTGGACAGGGTCAGACCCAGTACTTC. This codes for CASSPGQGQTQYF.